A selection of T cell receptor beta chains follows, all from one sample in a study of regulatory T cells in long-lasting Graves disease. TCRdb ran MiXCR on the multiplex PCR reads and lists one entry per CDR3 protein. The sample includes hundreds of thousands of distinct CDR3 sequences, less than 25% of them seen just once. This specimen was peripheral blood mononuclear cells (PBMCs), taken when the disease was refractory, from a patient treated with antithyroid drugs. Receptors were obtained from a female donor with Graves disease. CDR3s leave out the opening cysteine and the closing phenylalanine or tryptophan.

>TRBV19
ASSNDRGPDYEQY
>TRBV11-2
ASSQWTGLLSPGTQY
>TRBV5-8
ASSLGTGELETQY
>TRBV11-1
ASSTGTDYGYT
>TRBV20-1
SARDPGTRSNQPQH
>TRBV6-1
ASLDGGRGAF
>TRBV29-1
SVGPGPYEQY
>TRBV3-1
ASSQSTGASYNSPLH
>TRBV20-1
SARGPGGYEQY
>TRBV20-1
SASNRGVNTEAF
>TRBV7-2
ASSPRTGHTEAF
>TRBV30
AWTHIYGYT
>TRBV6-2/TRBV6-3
ASSYGLAGAAYNEQF
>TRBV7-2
ASSLGYSNQPQH
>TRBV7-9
ASSRGGSYEQY
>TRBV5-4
AIAGGNTEAF
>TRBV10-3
ATTSGISYEQY
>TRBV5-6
ASRSTGPVIAKNIQY
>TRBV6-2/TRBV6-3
ASSTMSGNTGELF
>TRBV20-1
SARNGADTQY
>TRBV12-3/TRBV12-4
ASSLFPGVSQEQY
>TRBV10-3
AISLQGKNTEAF
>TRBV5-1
ASSVDRVGETQY
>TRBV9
ASSVEGRNTEAF
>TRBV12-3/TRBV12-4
ASRTKTGGEAEAF
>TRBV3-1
ASSQDRGPTATGANVLT
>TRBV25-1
ASRAGDYSYEQY
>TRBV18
ASSQTGGSEQY
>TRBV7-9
ASSPRGQTQETQY
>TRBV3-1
ASSPEGRAGELF
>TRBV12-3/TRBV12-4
ASSSADRTNEKLF
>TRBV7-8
ASRGDLSSYEQY
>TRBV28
ASSPYAGTVNEKLF
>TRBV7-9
ASSHPPGNGANSPLH
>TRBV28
ASSPPLAGAYEQY
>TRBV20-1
SARWGEQY
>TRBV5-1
ASSLASAGTGAYEQY
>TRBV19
ASAAGRTDTQY
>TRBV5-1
ASSLPNSYGYT
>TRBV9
ASSDRDLKSYEQY
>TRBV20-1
SARGAGGSETQY
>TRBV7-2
ASSIRQINYNEQF
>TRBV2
ASLSRGGRTESTDTQY
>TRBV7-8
ASSLRPGVAGAPGANVLT
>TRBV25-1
ASSSGWGEQY
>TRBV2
ASHPDYNSPLH
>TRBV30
AWSTGAGGGYT
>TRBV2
ASLRVSNSPLH
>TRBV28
ASSLRGHGYT
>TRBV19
ASSPQQGGAF
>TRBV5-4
ASRRPGGEETQY
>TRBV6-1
ASRIIQGNYGYT
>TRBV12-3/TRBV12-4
ASSTGQISNQPQH
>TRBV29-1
SVDLGYGYT